The subject of this entry is one TCR beta chain. The entry originates in a study of blood T cell repertoires in COVID-19. Trimming at V came to 4 bases and at J to 7 bases, leaving 5 bases not matched to a gene. The CDR3 is 14 amino acids. CDR1 SGHDT and CDR2 YYEEEE come from the germline V gene. In the source study's methods: Amplification of reference gene primers provided the estimated nucleated cell counts. Some clones are missing from TCRdb's copy, which holds only in-frame ones; the method was immunoSEQ multiplex PCR. D and trimming come from the DNA, and the V and J calls and clone size come from that table. Among about 210,000 clones listed, more than 70% were seen once.

The rearrangement joins TRBV5-6 to TRBJ2-1, with 10 bases fitting TRBD1. The clonotype comes from a human donor in a cohort sampled during active COVID-19. Sequences were obtained from peripheral blood. CDR3 sequence reads: CASSLGQGYNEQFF. The CDR3 bases are TGTGCCAGCAGCCTGGGACAGGGGTATAATGAGCAGTTCTTC.